This TCR beta chain came from a study of technical replicates of blood from a handful of donors. Using immunoSEQ multiplex PCR, the repertoire was profiled, and TCRdb retains in-frame clones only, with some absent. This table holds some 80,000 clones, approximately 94% found once. There are 13 residues in the CDR3. Trimming pared 6 bases from V and 3 bases from J, leaving 9 bases between. Germline V gives CDR1 KGHSH, CDR2 LQKENI. The sample taken for sequencing was T cells isolated from PBMCs. The sequence derives from a human donor in good health. The chain links TRBV18 to TRBJ2-1, with D possibly being TRBD1 (5 bases). The CDR3 loop reads CASSPDSYNEQFF. The CDR3 region has the DNA TGTGCCAGCTCCCCCGACAGCTACAATGAGCAGTTCTTC.